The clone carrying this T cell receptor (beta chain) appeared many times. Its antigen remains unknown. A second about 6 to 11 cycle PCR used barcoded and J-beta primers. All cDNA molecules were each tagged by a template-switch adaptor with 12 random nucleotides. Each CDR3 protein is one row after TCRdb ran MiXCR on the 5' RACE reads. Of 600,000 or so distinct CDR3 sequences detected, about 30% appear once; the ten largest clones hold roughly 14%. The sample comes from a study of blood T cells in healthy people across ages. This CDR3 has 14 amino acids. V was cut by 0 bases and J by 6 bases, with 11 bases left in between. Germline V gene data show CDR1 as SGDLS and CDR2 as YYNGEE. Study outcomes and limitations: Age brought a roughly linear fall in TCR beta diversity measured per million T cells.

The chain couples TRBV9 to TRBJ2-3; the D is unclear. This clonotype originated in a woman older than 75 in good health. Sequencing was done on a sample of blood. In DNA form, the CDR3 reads TGTGCCAGCAGCGTAGCGGGCCCCCCGGATACGCAGTATTTT. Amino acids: CASSVAGPPDTQYF.